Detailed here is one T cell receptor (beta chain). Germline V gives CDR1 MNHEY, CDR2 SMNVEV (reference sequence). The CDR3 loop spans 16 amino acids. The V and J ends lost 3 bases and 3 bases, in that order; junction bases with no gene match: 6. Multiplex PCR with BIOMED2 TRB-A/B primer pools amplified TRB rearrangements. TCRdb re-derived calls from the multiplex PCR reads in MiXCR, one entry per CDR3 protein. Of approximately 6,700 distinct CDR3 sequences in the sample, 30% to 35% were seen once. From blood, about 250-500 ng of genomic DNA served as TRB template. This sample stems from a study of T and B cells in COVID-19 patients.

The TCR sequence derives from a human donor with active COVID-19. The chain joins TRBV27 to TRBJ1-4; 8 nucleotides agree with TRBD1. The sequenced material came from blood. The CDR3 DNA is TGTGCCAGCAGTTTGTCAGGGGGCGGGTCTAATGAAAAACTGTTTTTT. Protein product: CASSLSGGGSNEKLFF.